The 5 T cell receptor beta chains reported below all come from one sample, sequenced in a study of T-cell reconstitution after alpha-beta-depleted transplantation in children. Unique molecular identifiers were incorporated when the TCRbeta library was constructed. TCRdb used MiXCR to reprocess the PCR reads, holding one entry per CDR3 protein. The sample holds around 600,000 distinct CDR3 sequences; about 23% are singletons and the top ten take over 12%. The sequencing used PBMCs, mostly from graft donor cells, collected 360 days after TCRalphabeta/CD19-depleted stem cell transplant. Receptors originate from a boy under two years old who had a stem cell transplant for acute myeloid leukemia, so the T cells may come from the graft donor.

This clonotype came up a few times. V and J are TRBV6-5 and TRBJ2-3, with D unclear. The germline gives CDR1 MNHEY, CDR2 SVGAGI. Trimming left V 2 bases short and J 2 bases short, with 14 bases between. This CDR3 is 16 amino acids long. The CDR3 sequence is CASSYTDGTYTDTQYF. CDR3 coding DNA: TGTGCCAGCAGTTACACCGACGGAACCTACACAGATACGCAGTATTTT.

Regarding this clonotype: One junction end does not reproduce the germline sequence, and a read error may be involved. The chain carries TRBV5-1 and TRBJ2-7, with D maybe TRBD2 (5 bases). The CDR3 length is 14 residues. Germline V CDR1 and CDR2: SGHRS, YFSETQ. The CDR3 nucleotides are TGCGCGAGCAAGAGTGAAGGGAGCTACTACGAGCAGTACTTC. Amino acid sequence: CASKSEGSYYEQYF. Full variable domain (outside the CDR3, taken from reference TRBV5-1 and TRBJ2-7): KAGVTQTPRYLIKTRGQQVTLSCSPISGHRSVSWYQQTPGQGLQFLFEYFSETQRNKGNFPGRFSGRQFSNSRSEMNVSTLELGDSALYLCASKSEGSYYEQYFGPGTRLTVT.

The V and J genes are TRBV11-1 and TRBJ2-1; 10 bases fit TRBD2. V lost 1 base, J lost 6 bases, and 12 bases stayed unmatched. There are 18 residues in the CDR3. CDR1 is SGHAT, CDR2 FQDESV, per germline (reference sequence). The CDR3 protein is CASSLVSPAGGPGNEQFF. CDR3 nucleotides: TGTGCCAGCAGCTTAGTTTCCCCAGCGGGGGGGCCAGGCAATGAGCAGTTCTTC.

The rearrangement joins TRBV10-3 to TRBJ2-1; tentatively, D is TRBD2 (6 bases). This CDR3 is 12 amino acids long. Deletions cut 4 bases from V and 10 bases from J, with 11 bases between. Germline V gives CDR1 ENHRY, CDR2 SYGVKD. The CDR3 nucleotides read TGTGCCATCAGTGGGGGACTGGAAGAGCAGTTCTTC. It translates to CAISGGLEEQFF.

The chain joins TRBV6-5 to TRBJ1-5; 8 bases agree with TRBD1. Germline CDR1 reads MNHEY; CDR2 reads SVGAGI. The V segment lost 4 bases and the J segment 8 bases; nucleotides outside the gene matches: 7. This CDR3 is 14 amino acids long. The CDR3 DNA reads TGTGCCAGCAGTTCCTGGACAGGGCGAGAGCCCCAGCATTTT. Protein sequence: CASSSWTGREPQHF.